This T cell receptor beta chain is from a study of cytomegalovirus exposure and HLA in healthy donors. On the study more broadly: Falling in the Caucasian-associated ancestry cluster were about 83% of a few hundred genotyped donors.

PCR was performed using 60 Vbeta and 13 Jbeta primers. Clones were sequenced by immunoSEQ multiplex PCR, and TCRdb holds only the in-frame ones, with some missing. The table has fewer than 120,000 clones, around four fifths seen once. Study outcomes and limitations: Specificity for CMV antigens was confirmed in vitro for a few of the CMV-associated chains. Sequencing probably produced one cluster of sequence variants that were highly shared. TCR beta chain V- and J-gene trimming was linked, in a later analysis, to a missense variant in DCLRE1C.

Regarding this clone: The antigen is unknown.

J lost 8 bases, V lost 6 bases, and 8 bases had no gene match. Germline-derived CDR1 and CDR2 are LNHDA and SQIVND (reference sequence). The CDR3 runs 14 residues. V usage is TRBV19 and J usage is TRBJ1-4, with 8 bases aligning to TRBD1. The sequenced sample consisted of PBMCs. This clonotype was sampled from a young man in good health and CMV-seropositive. The CDR3 DNA reads as TGTGCCAGTAGGCCAGGGGGCGGAAGGGAAAAACTGTTTTTT. It encodes CASRPGGGREKLFF.